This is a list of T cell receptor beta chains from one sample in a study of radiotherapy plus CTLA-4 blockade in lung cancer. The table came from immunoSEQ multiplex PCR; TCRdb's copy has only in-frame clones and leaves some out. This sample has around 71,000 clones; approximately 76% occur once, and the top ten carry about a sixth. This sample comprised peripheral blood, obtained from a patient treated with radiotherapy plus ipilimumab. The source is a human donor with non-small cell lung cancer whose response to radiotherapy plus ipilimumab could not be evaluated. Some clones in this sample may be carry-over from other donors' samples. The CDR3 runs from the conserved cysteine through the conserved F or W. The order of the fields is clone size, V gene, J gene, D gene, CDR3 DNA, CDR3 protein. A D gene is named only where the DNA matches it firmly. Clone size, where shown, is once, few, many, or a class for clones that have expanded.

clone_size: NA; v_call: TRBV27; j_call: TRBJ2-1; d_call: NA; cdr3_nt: TGTGCCAGCAGTCCGACCTGGACAGCCTACAATGAGCAGTTCTTC; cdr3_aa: CASSPTWTAYNEQFF
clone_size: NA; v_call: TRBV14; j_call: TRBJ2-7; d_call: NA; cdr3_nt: TGTGCCAGCAGCCAACAGGGCTACGAGCAGTACTTC; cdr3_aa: CASSQQGYEQYF
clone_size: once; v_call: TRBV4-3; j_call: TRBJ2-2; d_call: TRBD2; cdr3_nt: TGCGCCAGCAGCCCCTGGGAAGTCGGTAGCGGGGGGATGAGGGAGCTGTTTTTT; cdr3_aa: CASSPWEVGSGGMRELFF
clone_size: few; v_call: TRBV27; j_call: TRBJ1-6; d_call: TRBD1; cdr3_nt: TGTGCCAGCAGCAGACAGGGGGCGAGTTACTATAATTCACCCCTCCACTTT; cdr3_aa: CASSRQGASYYNSPLHF
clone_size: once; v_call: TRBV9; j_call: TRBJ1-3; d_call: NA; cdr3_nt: TGTGCCAGCAGCGTAGACGGGAGGCCTGGAAACACCATATATTTT; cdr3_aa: CASSVDGRPGNTIYF
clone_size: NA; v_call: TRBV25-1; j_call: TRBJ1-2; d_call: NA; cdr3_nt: TGTGCCAGCAGTGTTCAGGGAGGTGGCTACACCTTC; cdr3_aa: CASSVQGGGYTF
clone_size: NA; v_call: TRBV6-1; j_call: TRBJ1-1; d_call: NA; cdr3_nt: TGTGCCAGCAGTTTCCGTCCCCGGGAGAACACTGAAGCTTTCTTT; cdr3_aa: CASSFRPRENTEAFF
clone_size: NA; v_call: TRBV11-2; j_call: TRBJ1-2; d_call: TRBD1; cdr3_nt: TGTGCCAGCAGCTATGGCCGGGACAGGGGAGGGAACTATGGCTACACCTTC; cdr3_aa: CASSYGRDRGGNYGYTF
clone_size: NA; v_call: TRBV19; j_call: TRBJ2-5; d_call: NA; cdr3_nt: TGTGCCAGTAGTATCGGCGACAGCTACCAAGAGACCCAGTACTTC; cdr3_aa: CASSIGDSYQETQYF
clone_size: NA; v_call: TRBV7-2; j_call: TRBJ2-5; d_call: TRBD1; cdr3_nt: TGTGCCAGCAGCTTAGTACAGGGGGGGACCCAGTACTTC; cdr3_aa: CASSLVQGGTQYF
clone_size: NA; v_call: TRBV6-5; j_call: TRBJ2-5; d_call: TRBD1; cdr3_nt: TGTGCCAGCAGTCCGGGACAGGGGCAGGAGACCCAGTACTTC; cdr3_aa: CASSPGQGQETQYF
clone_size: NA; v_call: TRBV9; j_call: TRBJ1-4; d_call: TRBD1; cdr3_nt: TGTGCCAGCAGCGTAGCGGGACAGGGCGCTGAAAAACTGTTTTTT; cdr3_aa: CASSVAGQGAEKLFF
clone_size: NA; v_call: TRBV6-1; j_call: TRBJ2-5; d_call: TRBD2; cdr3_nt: TGTGCCAGCAGTTCGAGCGGGGGGCCGGGAGAGACCCAGTACTTC; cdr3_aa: CASSSSGGPGETQYF
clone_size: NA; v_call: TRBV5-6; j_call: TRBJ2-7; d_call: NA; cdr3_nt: TGTGCCAGCAGCTCTCGACAAGGATTAGCCTACGAGCAGTACTTC; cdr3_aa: CASSSRQGLAYEQYF
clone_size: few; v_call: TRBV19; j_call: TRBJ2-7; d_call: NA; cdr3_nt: TGTGCCAGTAGTATAGTTGATACCGGAGGGTACGAGCAGTACTTC; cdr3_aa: CASSIVDTGGYEQYF
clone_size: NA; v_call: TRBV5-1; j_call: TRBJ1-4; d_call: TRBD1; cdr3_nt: TGCGCCAGCAGCTTGGAAGGGACAGTTGAAAAACTGTTTTTT; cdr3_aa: CASSLEGTVEKLFF
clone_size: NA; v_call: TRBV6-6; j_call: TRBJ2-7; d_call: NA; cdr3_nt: TGTGCCAGCAGTTACAAGGATAGGGGCCTAGGGTACGAGCAGTACTTC; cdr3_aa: CASSYKDRGLGYEQYF
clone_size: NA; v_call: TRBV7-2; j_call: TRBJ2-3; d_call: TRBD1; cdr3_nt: TGTGCCAGCAGCTTAGGGACAGGTAGCACAGATACGCAGTATTTT; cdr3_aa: CASSLGTGSTDTQYF
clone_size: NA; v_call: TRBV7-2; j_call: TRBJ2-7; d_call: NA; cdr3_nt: TGTGCCAGCAGTCCCGGGGCCTACGAGCAGTACTTC; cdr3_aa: CASSPGAYEQYF
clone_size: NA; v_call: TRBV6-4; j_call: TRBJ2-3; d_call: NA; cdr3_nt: TGTGCCAGCAGTTACATGGATACGCAGTATTTT; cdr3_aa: CASSYMDTQYF
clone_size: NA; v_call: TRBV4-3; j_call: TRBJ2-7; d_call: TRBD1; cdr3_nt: TGCGCCAGCAGCCAAGGGCCGGGACAGGGGAGGTACGAGCAGTACTTC; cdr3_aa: CASSQGPGQGRYEQYF
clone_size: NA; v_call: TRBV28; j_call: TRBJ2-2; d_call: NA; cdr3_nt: TGTGCCAGCAGTTTTGGAGCGAACACCGGGGAGCTGTTTTTT; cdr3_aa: CASSFGANTGELFF
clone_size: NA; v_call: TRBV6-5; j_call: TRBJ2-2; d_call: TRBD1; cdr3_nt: TGTGCCAGCAGTTACGGGGACAGTGGAACCGGGGAGCTGTTTTTT; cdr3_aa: CASSYGDSGTGELFF
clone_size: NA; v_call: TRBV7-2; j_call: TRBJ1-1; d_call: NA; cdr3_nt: TGTGCCAGCAGCTTCCAGGGGATGGGGTCTGAAGCTTTCTTT; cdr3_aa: CASSFQGMGSEAFF
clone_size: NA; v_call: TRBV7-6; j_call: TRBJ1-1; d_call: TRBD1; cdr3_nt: TGTGCCAGCAGCCGGGACAGGGGAACTGAAGCTTTCTTT; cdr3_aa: CASSRDRGTEAFF
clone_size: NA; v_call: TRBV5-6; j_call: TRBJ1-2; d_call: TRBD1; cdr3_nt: TGTGCCAGCAGCTTGGCCGGGTCGGCAGGGGGCTATGAGAATGGCTACACCTTC; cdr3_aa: CASSLAGSAGGYENGYTF
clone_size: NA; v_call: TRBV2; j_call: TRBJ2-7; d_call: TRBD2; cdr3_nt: TGTGCCAGCGAGCTAGAGCGGGGGGTAGGTCACGAGCAGTACTTC; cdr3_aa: CASELERGVGHEQYF
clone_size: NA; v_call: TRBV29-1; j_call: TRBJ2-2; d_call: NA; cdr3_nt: TGCAGCGTTGAAGGGTGGAGAACCGGGGAGCTGTTTTTT; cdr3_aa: CSVEGWRTGELFF
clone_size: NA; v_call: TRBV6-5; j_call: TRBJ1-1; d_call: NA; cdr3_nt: TGTGCCAGCAGTTACTCGCAGGGTAGCACTGAAGCTTTCTTT; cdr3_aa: CASSYSQGSTEAFF
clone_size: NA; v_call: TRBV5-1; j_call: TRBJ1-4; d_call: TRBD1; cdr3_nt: TGCGCCAGCTCGGACAGGGGAGGTCTAACTAATGAAAAACTGTTTTTT; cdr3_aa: CASSDRGGLTNEKLFF
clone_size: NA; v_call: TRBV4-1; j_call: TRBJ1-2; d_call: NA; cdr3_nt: TGCGCCAGCAGCCAAGATCCGCGGGGGTCCTCGAATGGCTACACCTTC; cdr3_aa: CASSQDPRGSSNGYTF
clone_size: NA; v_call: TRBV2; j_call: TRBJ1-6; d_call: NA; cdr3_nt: TGTGCCAGCAGACCTGGACAGCCAAATTCACCCCTCCACTTT; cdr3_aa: CASRPGQPNSPLHF
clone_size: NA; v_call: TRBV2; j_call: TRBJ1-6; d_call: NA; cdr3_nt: TGTGCCAGCAGTGAAAGTAGCTCCTATAATTCACCCCTCCACTTT; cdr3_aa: CASSESSSYNSPLHF
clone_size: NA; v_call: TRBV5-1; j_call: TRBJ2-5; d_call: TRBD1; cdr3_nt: TGCGCCAGCAGCTCCTACAGGGGAAAGGGCGAGACCCAGTACTTC; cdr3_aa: CASSSYRGKGETQYF
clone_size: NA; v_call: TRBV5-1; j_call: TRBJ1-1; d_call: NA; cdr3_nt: TGCGCCAGCAGCGGTCGTCCGGGGAGGAACACTGAAGCTTTCTTT; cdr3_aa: CASSGRPGRNTEAFF